Reported below is one TCR beta chain. This clonotype was seen many times. Its antigen specificity is not known. There are no base qualities to consult, and no much larger clone falls within one base. The sample belongs to a study of T-cell reconstitution after alpha-beta-depleted transplantation in children listed by TCRdb under 2016. Study-wide context: Using TCR repertoire profiling, the study followed T-cell immune reconstitution in a quantitative way in children after TCRalphabeta/CD19-depleted allogeneic hematopoietic cell transplantation. Study-level results and caveats: Apparently early alphabetaT-cell count recovery about two months after transplant reportedly relied on only several hundred rapidly expanded clones derived from non-depleted graft cells. Over subsequent months, a decline in hyperexpanded clone frequencies was noted, and after one year, T-cell counts and TCRbeta diversity were mostly ascribed to newly produced T cells. The high TCRbeta diversity at day 60 in some patients was ascribed to recipient T cells and intrathymic progenitors that had survived conditioning.

V is pared back by 6 bases and J by 2 bases, with 14 bases lying between the germline termini. The CDR3 holds 14 amino acids from the cysteine to the phenylalanine. This entry keeps only the CDR3 DNA: 42 bases, framed from base 1. Taken from the germline V gene, the CDR1 and CDR2 loops are MDHEN and SYDVKM. Library construction relied on PCR. The run used an Illumina HiSeq 2500. TCR library preparation used molecular barcoding, with unique molecular identifiers applied to normalize quantification of the TCRbeta repertoire. The public reads were reprocessed in TCRdb via fastp at Q25 and MiXCR, keeping in-frame beta chains. One record per CDR3 amino acid sequence lists the most common genes and DNA. In this sample the table shows under 250,000 distinct CDR3 sequences, roughly a quarter of which occur a single time. About 5% of the sample lies in the top ten. The sample's treatment or condition label, in plain terms: allogeneic hematopoietic cell transplantation with graft depleted of TCRalphabeta T cells and CD19 B cells. TCRalphabeta/CD19-depleted allogeneic hematopoietic cell grafts were given to the transplant recipients, all of whom were children.

The starting material was PBMCs, mostly from graft donor cells, obtained 360 days after TCRalphabeta/CD19-depleted stem cell transplant. The chain couples TRBV28 to TRBJ2-7, with the D gene not confidently named. The TCR originated in a female patient aged 2-15 years who had a stem cell transplant for congenital amegakaryocytic thrombocytopenia, so the T cells may come from the graft donor. The bases read TGTGCCAGCAGCCCCCGACAAGATCCCTACGAGCAGTACTTC. It translates as CASSPRQDPYEQYF. The CDR3 plus the reference TRBV28 and TRBJ2-7 genes for the other parts give the full variable domain: DVKVTQSSRYLVKRTGEKVFLECVQDMDHENMFWYRQDPGLGLRLIYFSYDVKMKEKGDIPEGYSVSREKKERFSLILESASTNQTSMYLCASSPRQDPYEQYFGPGTRLTVT.